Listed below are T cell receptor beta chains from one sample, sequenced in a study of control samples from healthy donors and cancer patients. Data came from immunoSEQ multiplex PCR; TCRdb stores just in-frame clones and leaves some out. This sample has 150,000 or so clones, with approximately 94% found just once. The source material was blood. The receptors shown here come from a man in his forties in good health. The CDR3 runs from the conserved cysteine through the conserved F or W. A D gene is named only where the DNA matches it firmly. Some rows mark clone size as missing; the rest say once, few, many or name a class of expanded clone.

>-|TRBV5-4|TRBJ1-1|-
TGTGCCAGCAGCTTGTATGGCGGGAACACTGAAGCTTTCTTT
CASSLYGGNTEAFF
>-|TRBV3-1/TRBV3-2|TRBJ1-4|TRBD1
TGTGCCAGCAGCCAAGTGACAGGGGTATTAACTAATGAAAAACTGTTTTTT
CASSQVTGVLTNEKLFF
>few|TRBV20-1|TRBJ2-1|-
TGCAGTGCTACTGAGGACAGTGTTGACTACAATGAGCAGTTCTTC
CSATEDSVDYNEQFF
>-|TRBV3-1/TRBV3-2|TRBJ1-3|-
TGTGCCAGCAGCCAAGAACAGCGTGGAAACACCATATATTTT
CASSQEQRGNTIYF
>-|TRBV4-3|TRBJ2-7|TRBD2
TGCGCCAGCAGCCCCGGACTAGCGGGGTTTGAGCAGTACTTC
CASSPGLAGFEQYF
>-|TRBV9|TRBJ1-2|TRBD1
TGTGCCAGCAGCGTGCCGGGACAGGGTAACTATGGCTACACCTTC
CASSVPGQGNYGYTF
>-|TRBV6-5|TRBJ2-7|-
TGTGCCAGCTTCGGGATCCGCAGCTCCTACGAGCAGTACTTC
CASFGIRSSYEQYF
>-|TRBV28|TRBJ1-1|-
TGTGCCAGCAGTTTCCCACAAAAAGGGACTGAAGCTTTCTTT
CASSFPQKGTEAFF
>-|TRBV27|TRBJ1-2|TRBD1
TGTGCCAGCAGAAACAGGGGAGGCTACACCTTC
CASRNRGGYTF
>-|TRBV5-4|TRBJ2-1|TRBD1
TGTGCCAGCAACTTCCAGGACAGGGTGGGAGAGCAGTTCTTC
CASNFQDRVGEQFF
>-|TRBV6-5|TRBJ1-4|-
TGTGCCAGCACCATCCGGGCCCCTAATGAAAAACTGTTTTTT
CASTIRAPNEKLFF
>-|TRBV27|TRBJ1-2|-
TGTGCCAGCAGTTTGACGGGAAACTATGGCTACACCTTC
CASSLTGNYGYTF
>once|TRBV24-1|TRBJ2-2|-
TGTGCCACCAGTGATCCCGGGACGGCGAACACCGGGGAGCTGTTTTTT
CATSDPGTANTGELFF
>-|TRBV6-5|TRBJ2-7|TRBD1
TGTGCCAGCAGGCCCCCCGGGACAGGGTTGTACGAGCAGTACTTC
CASRPPGTGLYEQYF
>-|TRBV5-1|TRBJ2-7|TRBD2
TGCGCCAGCAGCTTCGGACTAGCGGGAGGCATGAGCTACGAGCAGTACTTC
CASSFGLAGGMSYEQYF
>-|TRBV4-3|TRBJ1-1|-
TGCGCCAGCAGCCAAGACCAAGGCCCCGAGACTGAAGCTTTCTTT
CASSQDQGPETEAFF
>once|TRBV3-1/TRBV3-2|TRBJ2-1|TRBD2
TGTGCCAGCCGCGGGAGAACGATCGGGGGGTACAATGAGCAGTTCTTC
CASRGRTIGGYNEQFF
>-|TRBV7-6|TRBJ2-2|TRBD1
TGTGCCAGCTCTCCCCTCCAGGGGGCGGGCGGGGAGCTGTTTTTT
CASSPLQGAGGELFF
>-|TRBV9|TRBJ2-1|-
TGTGCCAGCAGCGTAGAGGGGGGTGACAATGAGCAGTTCTTC
CASSVEGGDNEQFF
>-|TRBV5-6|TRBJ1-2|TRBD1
TGTGCCAGCAGCTTGGTCGGGACAGCTAGTTCCTATGGCTACACCTTC
CASSLVGTASSYGYTF